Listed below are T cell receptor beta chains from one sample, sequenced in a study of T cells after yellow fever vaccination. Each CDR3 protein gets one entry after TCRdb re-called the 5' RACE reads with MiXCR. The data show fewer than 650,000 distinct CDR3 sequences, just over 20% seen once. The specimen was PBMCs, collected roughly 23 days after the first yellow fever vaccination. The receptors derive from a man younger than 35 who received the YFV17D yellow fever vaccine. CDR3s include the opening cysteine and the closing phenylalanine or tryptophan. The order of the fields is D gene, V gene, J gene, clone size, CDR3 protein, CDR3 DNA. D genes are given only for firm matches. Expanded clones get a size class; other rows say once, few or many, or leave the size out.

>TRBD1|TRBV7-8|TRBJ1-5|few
CASSQSGQGDQPQHF
TGTGCCAGCAGCCAATCGGGACAGGGCGATCAGCCCCAGCATTTT
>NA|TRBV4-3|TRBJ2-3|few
CASSQDVGRNTDTQYF
TGCGCCAGCAGCCAAGACGTAGGGCGGAACACAGATACGCAGTATTTT
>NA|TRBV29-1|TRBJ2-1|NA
CSVAGVITYNEQFF
TGCAGCGTTGCCGGGGTGATCACCTACAATGAGCAGTTCTTC
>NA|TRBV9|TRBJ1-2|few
CASSVSGGPYGYTF
TGTGCCAGCAGCGTCTCTGGGGGCCCCTATGGCTACACCTTC
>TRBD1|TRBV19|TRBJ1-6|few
CASGPGQGRDSPLHF
TGTGCCAGTGGACCGGGACAGGGACGAGATTCACCCCTCCACTTT
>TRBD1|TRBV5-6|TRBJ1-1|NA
CASSLTNSGQVNTEAFF
TGTGCCAGCAGCTTGACGAACTCTGGACAGGTGAACACTGAAGCTTTCTTT
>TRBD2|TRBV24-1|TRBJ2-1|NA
CATSAPGLAGYNEQFF
TGTGCCACCAGTGCCCCGGGGCTAGCGGGGTACAATGAGCAGTTCTTC
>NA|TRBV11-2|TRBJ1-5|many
CASSLDHGNGNQPQHF
TGTGCCAGCAGCTTAGATCACGGAAATGGGAATCAGCCCCAGCATTTT
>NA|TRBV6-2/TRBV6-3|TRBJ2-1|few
CASSPWSGLSYNEQFF
TGTGCCAGCAGCCCATGGAGCGGGCTCTCCTACAATGAGCAGTTCTTC
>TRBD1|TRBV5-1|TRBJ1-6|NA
CASATGSYNSPLHF
TGCGCCAGCGCGACAGGGTCCTATAATTCACCCCTCCACTTT
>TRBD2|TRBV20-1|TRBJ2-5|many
CSARLPGLAGGPEETQYF
TGCAGTGCTAGACTTCCCGGACTAGCGGGGGGGCCGGAGGAGACCCAGTACTTC
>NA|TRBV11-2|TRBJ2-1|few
CASSLDHGDGYEQFF
TGTGCCAGCAGCTTAGATCATGGGGACGGCTATGAGCAGTTCTTC
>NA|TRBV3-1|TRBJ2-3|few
CASSQSPSDTQYF
TGTGCCAGCAGCCAAAGCCCCTCCGATACGCAGTATTTT
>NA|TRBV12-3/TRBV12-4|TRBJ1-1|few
CASTPGGYEAFF
TGTGCCAGCACCCCGGGGGGCTATGAAGCTTTCTTT
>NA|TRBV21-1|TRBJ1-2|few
CASSKSQGDEGYTF
TGTGCCAGCAGCAAAAGTCAAGGGGACGAGGGCTACACCTTC
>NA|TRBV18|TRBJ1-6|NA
CASSPSQIGSPLHF
TGTGCCAGCTCACCAAGTCAGATTGGCTCACCCCTCCACTTT
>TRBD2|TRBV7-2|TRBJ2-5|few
CASSLARGAGETQYF
TGTGCCAGCAGCTTAGCGCGGGGGGCGGGGGAGACCCAGTACTTC
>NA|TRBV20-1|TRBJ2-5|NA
CSAQGETQYF
TGCAGTGCTCAGGGGGAGACCCAGTACTTC
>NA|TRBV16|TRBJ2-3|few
CASSHGGADTQYF
TGTGCCAGCAGCCATGGAGGGGCAGATACGCAGTATTTT
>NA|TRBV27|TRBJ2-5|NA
CASSPGTTMYQETQYF
TGTGCCAGCAGCCCTGGGACAACCATGTACCAAGAGACCCAGTACTTC
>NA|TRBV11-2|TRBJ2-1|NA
CASSLGARVGDEQFF
TGTGCCAGCAGCTTAGGTGCCAGGGTGGGGGATGAGCAGTTCTTC
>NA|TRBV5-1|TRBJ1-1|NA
CASSLLGFFTEAFF
TGCGCCAGCAGCTTGTTGGGATTCTTCACTGAAGCTTTCTTT
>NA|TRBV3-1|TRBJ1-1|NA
CASSPSPGNRRAFF
TGTGCCAGCAGCCCCTCGCCGGGAAACCGGCGAGCTTTCTTT
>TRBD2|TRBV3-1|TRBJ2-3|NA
CASCARLAGDRTDTQYF
TGTGCCTCCTGCGCGCGACTAGCGGGGGACCGCACAGATACGCAGTATTTT
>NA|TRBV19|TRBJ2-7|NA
CASSIDRGLSYEQYF
TGTGCCAGTAGTATAGATCGGGGTCTCTCCTACGAGCAGTACTTC
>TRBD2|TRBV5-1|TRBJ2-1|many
CASSAPSGGGYEQFF
TGCGCCAGCAGCGCCCCTAGCGGGGGAGGGTATGAGCAGTTCTTC
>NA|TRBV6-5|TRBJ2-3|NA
CASSYQAADTQYF
TGTGCCAGCAGTTATCAGGCGGCGGATACGCAGTATTTT
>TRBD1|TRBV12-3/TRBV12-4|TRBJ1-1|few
CASRQGAQTEAFF
TGTGCCAGCAGACAGGGGGCGCAGACTGAAGCTTTCTTT
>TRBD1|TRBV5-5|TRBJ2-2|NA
CASSRGLGTGELFF
TGTGCCAGCAGCAGGGGGCTGGGGACCGGGGAGCTGTTTTTT
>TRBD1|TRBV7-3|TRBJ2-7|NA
CASSPGQGLSYEQYF
TGTGCCAGCAGTCCGGGACAGGGCTTATCCTATGAGCAGTACTTC
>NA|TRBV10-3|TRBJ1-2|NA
CAIGNGRANYGYTF
TGTGCCATCGGGAATGGGAGAGCTAACTATGGCTACACCTTC
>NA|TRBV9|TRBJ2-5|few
CASSVESVTQETQYF
TGTGCCAGCAGCGTAGAAAGCGTCACCCAAGAGACCCAGTACTTC
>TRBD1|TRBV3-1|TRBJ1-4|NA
CASSQGDRGLFF
TGTGCCAGCAGCCAAGGAGACAGGGGACTGTTTTTT